A single sample gave rise to the 24 T cell receptor beta chains below, sequenced in a study of Graves' ophthalmopathy and Graves' hyperthyroidism. Amplification targeted the TCR beta CDR3 regions, with RNA transcripts as the source material. RT-PCR with HTBI primers came first, then second-round multiplex PCR. A single record per CDR3 protein comes from TCRdb applying MiXCR to the multiplex PCR reads. In the table there are 500,000 to 700,000 distinct CDR3 sequences, roughly 40% of which are singletons. Sequenced material: peripheral blood or thyroid tissue (not recorded which). These TCRs come from an adult man with Graves' hyperthyroidism.

V gene TRBV12-3 or TRBV12-4 combines with J gene TRBJ2-7; TRBD1 matches at 9 bases. The junction had 10 bases not matched to a gene; V was cut back by 4 bases and J by 6 bases. The CDR3 spans 15 residues. For the CDR3, the DNA is TGTGCCAGCAGTTATCCGGGACAGGGAAGGGGCGAGCAGTACTTC. Amino acids: CASSYPGQGRGEQYF.

A note on this clonotype: Without the conserved terminal phenylalanine or tryptophan, this CDR3 likely stems from a read error. No DNA is shown, since the ends of the CDR3 on it are uncertain; the CDR3 is the one TCRdb lists. V is TRBV5-1 and J is TRBJ2-7; the table's D gene call, TRBD1, was not cross checked with the DNA. Both ends counted, the CDR3 spans 9 residues. The germline CDR1 and CDR2 sequences are SGHRS and YFSETQ. CDR3 amino acids: CASSLHGQG.

This clonotype was observed a handful of times. The V and J genes are TRBV7-8 and TRBJ1-5; 7 bases are shared with TRBD1. After removal of 5 bases from V and 6 bases from J, the junction contained 7 bases not matched to a gene. The CDR3 runs 14 residues. Germline-derived CDR1 and CDR2 are SGHVS and FQNEAQ. The CDR3 region is CASSAGTASQPQHF. The CDR3 DNA reads TGTGCCAGCAGCGCCGGGACAGCTAGTCAGCCCCAGCATTTT.

This clonotype was found many times. This chain links TRBV29-1 with TRBJ1-5; TRBD1 might be the D (6 bases). This CDR3 region has 13 residues. The germline CDR1 and CDR2 sequences are SQVTM and ANQGSEA. Trimming removed 5 bases at V and 3 bases at J, with 11 bases between. In DNA, the CDR3 is TGCAGCGTTCTTCAGGGGCCCAATCAGCCCCAGCATTTT. Translation gives CSVLQGPNQPQHF.

This clonotype turned up a few times. This rearrangement joins TRBV5-6 to TRBJ2-5; 9 bases line up with TRBD1. The CDR3 runs 18 residues. Germline lookup yields CDR1 SGHDT and CDR2 YYEEEE. After removal of 1 base from V and 5 bases from J, the junction contained 15 bases not matched to a gene. The CDR3 loop is CASSLYYRDRVKWETQYF. The CDR3 region has the DNA TGTGCCAGCAGCTTGTATTACCGGGACAGGGTTAAATGGGAGACCCAGTACTTC. Full variable domain (outside the CDR3, taken from reference TRBV5-6 and TRBJ2-5): DAGVTQSPTHLIKTRGQQVTLRCSPKSGHDTVSWYQQALGQGPQFIFQYYEEEERQRGNFPDRFSGHQFPNYSSELNVNALLLGDSALYLCASSLYYRDRVKWETQYFGPGTRLLVL.

This chain uses TRBV27 with TRBJ1-1, with D maybe TRBD1 (5 bases). Germline V gene lookup returns CDR1 MNHEY and CDR2 SMNVEV (reference sequence). The germline V and J ends were trimmed by 8 bases and 0 bases, with 16 bases remaining between them. The CDR3 contains 15 residues. CDR3 region: CASLGTSLMNTEAFF. The CDR3 nucleotides read TGTGCCAGCCTCGGGACCTCCTTAATGAACACTGAAGCTTTCTTT.

The table lists this clonotype with a few counts. V is TRBV12-3 or TRBV12-4 and J is TRBJ1-4, with D possibly TRBD1 on 5 matching bases. V gave up 3 bases and J gave up 0 bases, with 11 bases separating them. The CDR3 contains 16 residues. The chain's CDR3 is CASSFGTAATNEKLFF. The CDR3 DNA reads TGTGCCAGCAGTTTCGGGACGGCCGCAACTAATGAAAAACTGTTTTTT.

This chain connects TRBV7-2 to TRBJ2-5; D uncertain. The CDR3 is 14 residues long. The ends were cut back, 1 base at V and 1 base at J, with 7 bases in the middle. Germline V gives CDR1 SGHTA, CDR2 FQGNSA. CDR3 residues: CASSLVPGQETQYF. The DNA for the CDR3 is TGTGCCAGCAGCTTAGTACCGGGCCAAGAGACCCAGTACTTC.

Remarks on this clonotype: Given a much more abundant clone one base away, this may be a read error. V gene TRBV4-3 combines with J gene TRBJ1-5, with D unresolved. CDR1 LGHNA and CDR2 YSLEER come from the germline V gene. This CDR3 has 19 amino acids. As DNA, the CDR3 is TGCGCCAGCAGCCAAGATAGTTGGAGCGCAGGAGGGAGCATTCAGCCCCAGCATTTT. Translation: CASSQDSWSAGGSIQPQHF.

The CDR3 nucleotides are TGCAGCGTTGATTCTGTCGGGGACGAAAAACTGTTTTTT. The encoded protein is CSVDSVGDEKLFF. The V and J genes are TRBV29-1 and TRBJ1-4; D might be TRBD1 (5 bases). The germline V gene encodes CDR1 SQVTM and CDR2 ANQGSEA. The CDR3 runs to 13 residues. With 3 bases removed from V and 8 bases from J, the gap between germline ends came to 13 bases. The complete variable domain, with remaining parts taken from reference TRBV29-1 and TRBJ1-4, reads SAVISQKPSRDICQRGTSLTIQCQVDSQVTMMFWYRQQPGQSLTLIATANQGSEATYESGFVIDKFPISRPNLTFSTLTVSNMSPEDSSIYLCSVDSVGDEKLFFGSGTQLSVL.

This clonotype appeared a few times. V gene TRBV10-2 combines with J gene TRBJ2-7, with 10 bases matching TRBD2. Germline V gene lookup returns CDR1 WSHSY and CDR2 SAAADI. V trimming: 0 bases; J trimming: 4 bases; junction bases outside the gene matches: 6. This CDR3 has 16 residues. The CDR3 DNA sequence: TGCGCCAGCAGTGAGTCGGTCCTAGCGGGGGAATACGAGCAGTACTTC. Translation: CASSESVLAGEYEQYF.

The V gene is TRBV12-3 or TRBV12-4, the J gene TRBJ1-5, with no clear D. V dropped 6 bases and J dropped 1 base, with 13 bases sitting between them. CDR3 length equals 15 residues. The CDR3 spells CASSPSQDSNQPQHF. In DNA, the CDR3 is TGTGCCAGCAGCCCCTCCCAGGACAGCAATCAGCCCCAGCATTTT.

The chain employs TRBV2 and TRBJ2-3; either TRBD1 or TRBD2 may fit D (5 bases each). CDR3 size: 11 residues. Germline CDR1 SNHLY, CDR2 FYNNEI. V was shortened by 6 bases and J by 7 bases, with 8 bases between the two germline ends. DNA of the CDR3: TGTGCCAGCAGGGGGGAGAATACGCAGTATTTT. It is translated as CASRGENTQYF.

The sample holds many counts of this clonotype. This sequence joins TRBV4-1 and TRBJ2-7; no firm D call. Germline loops: CDR1 MGHRA, CDR2 YSYEKL. V was clipped by 2 bases and J by 3 bases, with 8 bases between them. This CDR3 contains 13 residues. The CDR3, as DNA: TGCGCCAGCAGCCAAAGGTCCTACTACGAGCAGTACTTC. It specifies CASSQRSYYEQYF.

The chain recombines TRBV24-1 with TRBJ2-7; 7 bases map to TRBD1. With V trimmed by 1 base and J by 0 bases, 5 bases remained unmatched. The CDR3 is made up of 16 amino acids. From germline, CDR1 is KGHDR and CDR2 SFDVKD. The CDR3 sequence is CATSDLRQGSSYEQYF. In DNA, the CDR3 is TGTGCCACCAGTGATTTAAGACAGGGCAGCTCCTACGAGCAGTACTTC.

This clonotype was counted ten times or more. The gene calls are TRBV7-8 and TRBJ1-4, with unresolved D. V lost 5 bases to trimming and J lost 4 bases, with 17 bases between them. The CDR3 sequence is 16 residues long. Germline V CDR1 and CDR2: SGHVS, FQNEAQ. CDR3 region: CASSPWSGVGNEKLFF. The CDR3 nucleotides are TGTGCCAGCAGCCCCTGGAGTGGGGTTGGTAATGAAAAACTGTTTTTT. Using reference TRBV7-8 and TRBJ1-4 for the parts outside the CDR3, the full variable domain is GAGVSQSPRYKVAKRGQDVALRCDPISGHVSLFWYQQALGQGPEFLTYFQNEAQLDKSGLPSDRFFAERPEGSVSTLKIQRTQQEDSAVYLCASSPWSGVGNEKLFFGSGTQLSVL.

The DNA of the CDR3 is TGTGCCAGCCGGGGGGGGAGGTTTGAAGAGACCCAGTACTTC. Amino acids: CASRGGRFEETQYF. The gene calls are TRBV7-3 and TRBJ2-5; 8 bases are shared with TRBD2. The germline CDR1 and CDR2 sequences are SGHTA and FQGTGA. The CDR3 is made up of 14 amino acids. The junction had 8 bases not matched to a gene; V was cut back by 8 bases and J by 3 bases.

This clonotype has at least ten counts. V gene TRBV5-8 combines with J gene TRBJ1-4; D unclear. This CDR3 is 15 amino acids long. Deletions cut 4 bases from V and 4 bases from J, with 14 bases between. Germline lookup yields CDR1 SGHTS and CDR2 YDEGEE. CDR3 nucleotides: TGTGCCAGCAGCACCCGACTGGCAAATAATGAAAAACTGTTTTTT. Translation gives CASSTRLANNEKLFF.

This chain links TRBV10-3 with TRBJ1-1; maybe TRBD1 (5 bases). Trimming cost V 11 bases and J 1 base, with 20 bases left between them. This CDR3 has 15 residues. CDR1 is ENHRY and CDR2 is SYGVKD in the germline V gene. The CDR3 DNA follows: TGTGCCGTCAACGGGGGGGGACGGGGGAACACTGAAGCTTTCTTT. As protein: CAVNGGGRGNTEAFF.

This chain joins TRBV29-1 and TRBJ2-5; TRBD2 aligns across 7 bases. This CDR3 has 15 amino acids. CDR1 is SQVTM and CDR2 is ANQGSEA in the germline V gene. V lost 4 bases to trimming and J lost 5 bases; unmatched junction nucleotides: 13. This chain's CDR3 is CSVGPGGAGIETQYF. Written as DNA, the CDR3 is TGCAGCGTTGGCCCCGGGGGAGCGGGAATCGAGACCCAGTACTTC.

The V and J genes are TRBV7-8 and TRBJ2-1; 8 bases fit TRBD2. The V and J ends lost 1 base and 4 bases, in that order; junction bases with no gene match: 6. There are 16 residues in the CDR3. Germline lookup yields CDR1 SGHVS and CDR2 FQNEAQ. The CDR3 spells CASSLGAGGSYNEQFF. The CDR3 region has the DNA TGTGCCAGCAGCTTAGGGGCGGGGGGCTCGTACAATGAGCAGTTCTTC.

This chain joins TRBV12-3 or TRBV12-4 and TRBJ2-7; 12 bases agree with TRBD2. The V and J ends lost 5 bases and 7 bases, in that order; junction bases with no gene match: 6. This CDR3 region has 14 residues. CDR3 nucleotides: TGTGCCAGCAGTGATCTAGCGGGAGGGGGGGAGCAGTACTTC. Translating gives CASSDLAGGGEQYF.

A note on this clonotype: Germline is not matched at one junction end, which may reflect a read error. The rearrangement links TRBV7-6 to TRBJ2-6, with D perhaps given as TRBD1 or TRBD2 (5 bases each). From germline, CDR1 is SGHVS and CDR2 FNYEAQ. The CDR3 totals 12 residues. The CDR3 DNA follows: TGTGCCAGCAGCTTAGCGCCAGGGACGGAAGCTTTC. Its protein product is CASSLAPGTEAF.

This chain joins TRBV5-1 and TRBJ1-4; unclear D gene. The CDR3 totals 14 residues. Germline V gene data show CDR1 as SGHRS and CDR2 as YFSETQ. V lost 4 bases and J lost 7, with 14 bases in between. Written as DNA, the CDR3 is TGCGCCAGCAGCAGCAGAGGCTCTGGTGAAAAACTGTTTTTT. Translated: CASSSRGSGEKLFF.